The clone carrying this T cell receptor beta chain was observed once. Measured with immunoSEQ multiplex PCR; TCRdb has only the in-frame clones, and not every one. The sample includes about 170,000 clones, about 84% of them seen just once. The CDR3 runs to 13 residues. CDR1 and CDR2 (germline): SQVTM, ANQGSEA. The V segment lost 5 bases and the J segment 6 bases; nucleotides outside the gene matches: 8. This entry belongs to a study of blood T cell repertoires in COVID-19. Residents of about 25 US areas, aged roughly 18 to 89 years, made up the participants. Researchers sorted participants into cohorts using their self-reported clinical history.

The V call is TRBV29-1, the J call TRBJ1-2; TRBD1 agrees at 8 bases. The sequence was collected from a middle-aged man who had recovered from COVID-19. The sample consisted of PBMCs or T cells enriched from blood (not recorded which). The CDR3 sequence: CSVSSGGHNGYTF. The CDR3 DNA reads TGCAGCGTTTCTTCAGGGGGCCATAATGGCTACACCTTC.